These 11 T cell receptor beta chains were sequenced from one sample in a study of blood T cell repertoires in COVID-19. Data came from immunoSEQ multiplex PCR; TCRdb stores just in-frame clones and leaves some out. The sample consists of some 500,000 clones, roughly 90% of them appearing once. Specimen: PBMCs or T cells enriched from blood (not recorded which). The receptors stem from a woman aged 35 to 49 who had recovered from COVID-19.

This clone was found once. The rearrangement joins TRBV5-1 to TRBJ2-1; D is perhaps TRBD2 (6 bases). There are 14 residues in the CDR3. Trimming removed 2 bases from V and 0 bases from J, with 6 bases in between. Germline V gives CDR1 SGHRS, CDR2 YFSETQ. The chain's CDR3 is CASSFGSSYNEQFF. CDR3 DNA sequence: TGCGCCAGCAGCTTCGGGAGCTCCTACAATGAGCAGTTCTTC. The full variable domain, with the rest looked up from reference TRBV5-1 and TRBJ2-1, is KAGVTQTPRYLIKTRGQQVTLSCSPISGHRSVSWYQQTPGQGLQFLFEYFSETQRNKGNFPGRFSGRQFSNSRSEMNVSTLELGDSALYLCASSFGSSYNEQFFGPGTRLTVL.

The gene calls are TRBV3-1 (or the pseudogene TRBV3-2) and TRBJ1-6; D is possibly TRBD1 (6 bases). CDR1 and CDR2 (germline): LGHDT, YNNKEL (reference sequence). The CDR3 sequence is 18 residues long. Trimming left V 0 bases short and J 0 bases short, with 12 bases between. CDR3 amino acids: CASSQDKGRGSYNSPLHF. As DNA, the CDR3 is TGTGCCAGCAGCCAAGATAAGGGCAGGGGCTCCTATAATTCACCCCTCCACTTT.

V usage is TRBV9 and J usage is TRBJ2-5, with a tentative D call TRBD1 (6 bases). CDR1 is SGDLS, CDR2 YYNGEE, per germline. The CDR3 totals 15 residues. Trimming left V 0 bases short and J 5 bases short, with 14 bases between. The CDR3 coding sequence is TGTGCCAGCAGCGTAGCCCCGGGACAAGGGGAGACCCAGTACTTC. It codes for CASSVAPGQGETQYF.

This clone was seen only once. The rearrangement uses TRBV4-1 and TRBJ2-5; D possibly corresponds to TRBD1 (5 bases). V lost 2 bases to trimming and J lost 0 bases, with 7 bases between them. CDR3 length equals 14 residues. Germline V gives CDR1 MGHRA, CDR2 YSYEKL. The CDR3 spells CASSQFRDQETQYF. The CDR3 bases are TGCGCCAGCAGCCAATTCAGGGACCAAGAGACCCAGTACTTC.

Here the CDR3 reads CASSPRDRGGLFF. CDR3 in DNA: TGTGCCAGCTCACCCCGGGACAGAGGCGGCCTGTTTTTT. The chain employs TRBV18 and TRBJ1-4, with TRBD1 matching over 7 bases. Germline trimming cut 3 bases from V and 14 bases from J; bases unmatched to any gene: 9. Germline lookup yields CDR1 KGHSH and CDR2 LQKENI. This CDR3 comprises 13 residues.

The rearrangement uses TRBV7-9 and TRBJ2-4; D uncertain. CDR1 and CDR2 from the germline V gene are SEHNR and FQNEAQ (reference sequence). Trimming removed 0 bases at V and 1 base at J, with 7 bases between. CDR3 length equals 15 residues. The CDR3 sequence is CASSLASGAKNIQYF. The CDR3 coding sequence is TGTGCCAGCAGCTTAGCGTCCGGGGCCAAAAACATTCAGTACTTC.

This clone occurred a few times. V is TRBV28 and J is TRBJ1-5, with 12 positions matching TRBD1. The length of the CDR3 is 16 residues. Trimming took 5 bases from V and 6 from J; bases not matched to a gene: 8. CDR1 is MDHEN, CDR2 SYDVKM, per germline. For the CDR3, the DNA is TGTGCCAGCAGTACCCCGGGACAGGGGGCAGGTCAGCCCCAGCATTTT. Its protein is CASSTPGQGAGQPQHF.

The rearrangement uses TRBV19 and TRBJ2-1; TRBD2 agrees at 13 bases. The germline V gene encodes CDR1 LNHDA and CDR2 SQIVND (reference sequence). The CDR3 runs 16 residues. V dropped 4 bases and J dropped 7; count of bases not matched to a gene: 7. For the CDR3, the DNA is TGTGCCAGTAGTAGGACTAGCGGGAGTTTTAGAAATGAGCAGTTCTTC. Its protein is CASSRTSGSFRNEQFF.

J is TRBJ2-5 and V is TRBV7-9; the match to TRBD1 covers 10 bases. V trimming: 3 bases; J trimming: 5 bases; junction bases outside the gene matches: 0. The CDR3 spans 13 residues. CDR1 and CDR2 from the germline V gene are SEHNR and FQNEAQ (reference sequence). The CDR3 region has the DNA TGTGCCAGCAGCTTGGGACAGGGGGAGACCCAGTACTTC. It is translated as CASSLGQGETQYF.

The rearrangement links TRBV18 to TRBJ1-1; TRBD1 might be the D (5 bases). Germline V gene data show CDR1 as KGHSH and CDR2 as LQKENI. CDR3 length: 16 residues. The ends were cut back, 5 bases at V and 4 bases at J, with 20 bases in the middle. The CDR3 loop is CASSTIGGTQGTEAFF. The DNA for the CDR3 is TGTGCCAGCTCAACCATAGGTGGTACCCAGGGCACTGAAGCTTTCTTT.

The genes are TRBV28 and TRBJ2-1, with 12 bases fitting TRBD2. This CDR3 contains 15 residues. CDR1 is MDHEN, CDR2 SYDVKM, per germline. V dropped 5 bases and J dropped 7; count of bases not matched to a gene: 6. DNA of the CDR3: TGTGCCAGCAGTACTACTAGCGGGAGGAGGAATGAGCAGTTCTTC. This gives the protein CASSTTSGRRNEQFF.